Shown below are 15 T cell receptor beta chains from a single sample sequenced in a study of CD8 T cells in ankylosing spondylitis. TCRdb used MiXCR to reprocess the 5' RACE reads, holding one entry per CDR3 protein. This sample has 31,000 or so distinct CDR3 sequences; about 30% occur once, and the top ten carry around 45%. The sequenced material came from synovial fluid, either unsorted or a sorted T cell fraction (not recorded which). All receptors come from a male donor with ankylosing spondylitis.

The chain has TRBV7-9 and TRBJ2-3; D gene unclear. This CDR3 has 15 residues. V lost 2 bases, J lost 2 bases, and 11 bases lay in between. CDR1 is SEHNR, CDR2 FQNEAQ, per germline (reference sequence). The CDR3 here is CASSLKDFATDTQYF. Here the CDR3 DNA reads TGTGCCAGCAGCTTAAAAGATTTTGCCACAGATACGCAGTATTTT.

The genes are TRBV7-9 and TRBJ1-6; 9 nucleotides agree with TRBD1. Germline assignment: CDR1 SEHNR and CDR2 FQNEAQ (reference sequence). The CDR3 has 17 residues. V was pared by 5 bases and J by 7 bases, with 12 bases of the junction left unmatched. The DNA for the CDR3 is TGTGCCAGCAGCGCTGGTTGGGGACAGGGCTTGAATTCACCCCTCCACTTT. Its protein is CASSAGWGQGLNSPLHF.

This chain links TRBV9 with TRBJ1-2; D ambiguous. Per the germline V gene, CDR1 is SGDLS and CDR2 is YYNGEE. V lost 0 bases and J 6 bases, leaving 12 bases between the germline ends. The CDR3 has 14 residues. The DNA for the CDR3 is TGTGCCAGCAGCGTAGGCACCATAAGGCATGGCTACACCTTC. Protein product: CASSVGTIRHGYTF.

This clonotype appeared a single time. CDR3 sequence: CASSLRGQELFF. CDR3 nucleotide sequence: TGTGCCAGCAGCTTAAGGGGACAGGAACTGTTTTTT. V and J are TRBV5-4 and TRBJ1-4, with TRBD1 identical over 8 bases. The junction had 3 bases not matched to a gene; V was cut back by 2 bases and J by 12 bases. The CDR3 sequence is 12 residues long. Germline CDR1 reads SGHNT; CDR2 reads YYREEE (reference sequence).

The V gene is TRBV14, the J gene TRBJ2-1; tentatively, D is TRBD2 (5 bases). CDR1 is SGHDN, CDR2 FVKESK, per germline. The CDR3 length is 15 residues. Trimming removed 5 bases at V and 4 bases at J, with 15 bases between. CDR3 sequence (DNA): TGTGCCAGCAGCAACAGTCGCGGGCGTTACAATGAGCAGTTCTTC. Amino acids: CASSNSRGRYNEQFF. Combining the CDR3 with reference TRBV14 and TRBJ2-1 gives the whole variable domain EAGVTQFPSHSVIEKGQTVTLRCDPISGHDNLYWYRRVMGKEIKFLLHFVKESKQDESGMPNNRFLAERTGGTYSTLKVQPAELEDSGVYFCASSNSRGRYNEQFFGPGTRLTVL.

CDR3 sequence reads: CASSPPVSTDTQYF. For the CDR3, the DNA is TGTGCCAGCTCACCACCGGTGTCCACAGATACGCAGTATTTT. The J gene is TRBJ2-3, the V gene TRBV18; D call uncertain. In germline, CDR1 is KGHSH, CDR2 LQKENI. The CDR3 contains 14 residues. With 0 bases removed from V and 2 bases from J, the gap between germline ends came to 6 bases.

This clonotype was picked up a small number of times. V usage is TRBV7-8 and J usage is TRBJ2-3; 9 bases agree with TRBD2. This CDR3 is 16 amino acids long. V lost 5 bases and J lost 6; bases outside the gene matches: 12. Germline V CDR1 and CDR2: SGHVS, FQNEAQ. Here the CDR3 reads CASSRGPSGNHDTQYF. CDR3 DNA: TGTGCCAGCAGCCGAGGGCCTAGCGGGAACCACGATACGCAGTATTTT.

This clonotype was seen many times. The V call is TRBV14, the J call TRBJ2-1; 7 bases align to TRBD2. The CDR3 is made up of 20 amino acids. Germline assignment: CDR1 SGHDN and CDR2 FVKESK. J lost 0 bases, V lost 0 bases, and 14 bases had no gene match. The CDR3 DNA sequence: TGTGCCAGCAGCCAAGATGTTGGGCTAGCGGATTGGAGCTCCTACAATGAGCAGTTCTTC. It specifies CASSQDVGLADWSSYNEQFF.

Only a few counts were recorded for this clonotype. The chain links TRBV7-4 to TRBJ2-1; 8 nucleotides align to TRBD2. Per germline, CDR1 SGHVT and CDR2 SQSDAQ. After removal of 5 bases from V and 10 bases from J, the junction contained 19 bases not matched to a gene. This CDR3 spans 17 amino acids. DNA of the CDR3: TGTGCCAGCAGCCCCCTCACTACTAGCGGACGATTCGGAGAGCAGTTCTTC. This encodes CASSPLTTSGRFGEQFF.

The chain joins TRBV4-1 to TRBJ1-2, with TRBD1 as a possible D gene (6 bases). Germline V lookup: CDR1 MGHRA, CDR2 YSYEKL. The CDR3 has 17 amino acids. The V end was cut by 0 bases, the J end by 6 bases, with 20 bases between. The CDR3 nucleotides are TGCGCCAGCAGCCAAGATCGGACGGGGGGGCGAGTGGATGGCTACACCTTC. This sequence encodes CASSQDRTGGRVDGYTF.

The table lists this clonotype with a few counts. V gene TRBV6-1 combines with J gene TRBJ1-6; D may be TRBD1 (5 bases). V shed 6 bases and J shed 9 bases, with 18 bases lying between them. The CDR3 has 15 residues. CDR1 and CDR2 (germline): MNHNS, SASEGT. The DNA of the CDR3 is TGTGCCAGCAGGGTAGACAGCGGGGATGCTTCACCCCTCCACTTT. Protein sequence: CASRVDSGDASPLHF.

This clonotype was counted only a few times. The genes are TRBV10-3 and TRBJ2-3, with TRBD2 matching 8 bases. V shed 10 bases, J shed 3 bases, and the junction held 18 bases outside the gene matches. The CDR3 has 17 residues. The V gene's germline CDR1 is ENHRY and CDR2 SYGVKD. The CDR3 sequence: CATLERAAGVLTDTQYF. CDR3 nucleotide sequence: TGTGCCACCCTAGAGAGGGCAGCGGGAGTATTAACAGATACGCAGTATTTT.

V and J are TRBV27 and TRBJ2-1; 12 nucleotides align to TRBD2. The germline gives CDR1 MNHEY, CDR2 SMNVEV (reference sequence). CDR3 length: 16 residues. V lost 2 bases, J lost 10 bases, and 9 bases stayed unmatched. The CDR3 here is CASSLRLAGGPREQFF. CDR3 DNA sequence: TGTGCCAGCAGTTTACGGCTAGCGGGAGGGCCCCGGGAGCAGTTCTTC.

This clonotype was seen only a few times. The chain is built from TRBV7-9 and TRBJ2-7; D is possibly TRBD1 (6 bases). Germline V gene sequence: CDR1 SEHNR, CDR2 FQNEAQ (reference sequence). CDR3 length equals 12 residues. Trimming shortened V by 5 bases and J by 2 bases, and 7 bases separated the two germline ends. CDR3 nucleotides: TGTGCCAGCAGCGGACAGACCTACGAGCAGTACTTC. Protein: CASSGQTYEQYF.

The chain recombines TRBV6-2 or TRBV6-3 with TRBJ2-7; the D is unclear. The germline V gene encodes CDR1 MNHEY and CDR2 SVGEGT. This CDR3 comprises 15 residues. V was pared by 5 bases and J by 3 bases, with 17 bases between. The CDR3 loop is CASSHGYSRHYEQYV. The CDR3 bases are TGTGCCAGCAGTCACGGGTACAGCCGACACTACGAGCAGTACGTC.